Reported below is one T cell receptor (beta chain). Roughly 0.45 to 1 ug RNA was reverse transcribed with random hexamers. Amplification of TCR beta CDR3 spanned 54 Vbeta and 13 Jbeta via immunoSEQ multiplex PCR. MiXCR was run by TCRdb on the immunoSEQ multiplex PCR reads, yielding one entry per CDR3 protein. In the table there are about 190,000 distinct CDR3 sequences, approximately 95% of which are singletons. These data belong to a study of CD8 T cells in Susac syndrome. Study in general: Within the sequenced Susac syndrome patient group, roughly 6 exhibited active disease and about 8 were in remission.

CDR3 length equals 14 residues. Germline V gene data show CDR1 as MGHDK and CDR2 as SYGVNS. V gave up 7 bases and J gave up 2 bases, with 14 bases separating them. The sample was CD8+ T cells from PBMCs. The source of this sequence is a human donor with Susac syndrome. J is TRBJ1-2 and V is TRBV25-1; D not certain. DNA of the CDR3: TGTGCCAGCACCAGAAAGGACGGCAACTATGGCTACACCTTC. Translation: CASTRKDGNYGYTF.